What follows are 25 T cell receptor beta chains derived from one specimen sequenced in a study of cytomegalovirus exposure and HLA in healthy donors. Use of 60 Vbeta and 13 Jbeta primers characterized the PCR. The assay was immunoSEQ multiplex PCR, and TCRdb's table has in-frame clones only and misses some. In total, the table holds around 52,000 clones. The sequenced material came from PBMCs. These receptors originate from a woman aged 45-65 years in good health and CMV-seropositive.

This rearrangement joins TRBV13 to TRBJ2-1, with 8 positions matching TRBD2. Germline V lookup: CDR1 PRHDT, CDR2 FYEKMQ (reference sequence). With V trimmed by 5 bases and J by 2 bases, 5 bases remained unmatched. The CDR3 totals 15 residues. CDR3 residues: CASSPGTSTYNEQFF. CDR3 nucleotide sequence: TGTGCCAGCAGCCCAGGGACTAGTACCTACAATGAGCAGTTCTTC. Full variable domain (outside the CDR3, taken from reference TRBV13 and TRBJ2-1): AAGVIQSPRHLIKEKRETATLKCYPIPRHDTVYWYQQGPGQDPQFLISFYEKMQSDKGSIPDRFSAQQFSDYHSELNMSSLELGDSALYFCASSPGTSTYNEQFFGPGTRLTVL.

The chain recombines TRBV15 with TRBJ1-5, with D unclear. The CDR3 is 15 amino acids. V was pared by 0 bases and J by 2 bases, with 8 bases between. Germline lookup yields CDR1 LNHNV and CDR2 YYDKDF (reference sequence). Here the CDR3 DNA reads TGTGCCACCAGCAGAGATCGGGTTGGCAATCAGCCCCAGCATTTT. Translated: CATSRDRVGNQPQHF.

The DNA of the CDR3 is TGTGCCAGCAGCTTAGGAGAGGCAGAGGCTCAGCCCCAGCATTTT. Its protein product is CASSLGEAEAQPQHF. The chain joins TRBV7-2 to TRBJ1-5, with D unresolved. The CDR3 sequence is 15 residues long. Trimming took off 1 base at V and 6 bases at J, with 13 bases between the two ends. Germline lookup yields CDR1 SGHTA and CDR2 FQGNSA.

The chain joins TRBV29-1 to TRBJ2-7; 12 nucleotides line up with TRBD2. The CDR3 is 13 amino acids. Germline CDR1 reads SQVTM; CDR2 reads ANQGSEA. The V segment lost 6 bases and the J segment 0 bases; nucleotides outside the gene matches: 0. CDR3 amino acids: CSVTSGGSYEQYF. The CDR3 DNA reads as TGCAGCGTGACTAGCGGGGGCTCCTACGAGCAGTACTTC.

V is TRBV28 and J is TRBJ2-3; 12 nucleotides agree with TRBD2. Germline CDR1 reads MDHEN; CDR2 reads SYDVKM. J gave up 5 bases and V 3 bases, and 9 bases lay outside the gene matches. The CDR3 sequence is 17 residues long. The chain's CDR3 is CASSFPLAGGVGDTQYF. The CDR3 coding sequence is TGTGCCAGCAGTTTCCCACTAGCGGGAGGCGTGGGAGATACGCAGTATTTT.

This chain's CDR3 is CATHRQVPFYEQYF. The CDR3 DNA sequence: TGTGCCACACACAGACAGGTACCTTTCTACGAGCAGTACTTC. The V and J genes are TRBV27 and TRBJ2-7; D possibly corresponds to TRBD1 (6 bases). The CDR3 covers 14 residues. V was shortened by 10 bases and J by 3 bases, with 19 bases between the two germline ends. Looked up from germline, CDR1 is MNHEY and CDR2 is SMNVEV (reference sequence).

The chain combines TRBV7-9 with TRBJ1-2; D is undetermined. The V end was cut by 7 bases, the J end by 0 bases, with 24 bases between. This CDR3 contains 18 residues. Germline V gives CDR1 SEHNR, CDR2 FQNEAQ (reference sequence). The CDR3 nucleotides are TGTGCCAGCACCCCGGTACCGGGGATAGGCAAAGCTAACTATGGCTACACCTTC. Translating gives CASTPVPGIGKANYGYTF.

The gene calls are TRBV7-2 and TRBJ2-3; a weak D match, TRBD1 (7 bases). This CDR3 contains 14 residues. The germline CDR1 and CDR2 sequences are SGHTA and FQGNSA. The V end lost 5 bases, the J end lost 9 bases, and 18 bases lay between the germline ends. The CDR3 loop reads CASSKGGSGGTQYF. CDR3 coding DNA: TGTGCCAGCAGCAAAGGGGGCTCCGGGGGCACGCAGTATTTT.

The rearrangement uses TRBV4-1 and TRBJ1-2; 8 nucleotides agree with TRBD1. V shed 1 base, J shed 5 bases, and the junction held 9 bases outside the gene matches. The V gene's germline CDR1 is MGHRA and CDR2 YSYEKL. The CDR3 is made up of 16 amino acids. The CDR3 DNA reads as TGCGCCAGCAGCCAAGGGGGGACAGGCGAAGCTTATGGCTACACCTTC. This sequence encodes CASSQGGTGEAYGYTF.

The chain combines TRBV5-6 with TRBJ1-1; 10 positions match TRBD1. With V trimmed by 2 bases and J by 1 base, 5 bases remained unmatched. Germline values: CDR1 SGHDT, CDR2 YYEEEE. This CDR3 is 16 amino acids long. CDR3 residues: CASSFRDRGWNTEAFF. CDR3 nucleotide sequence: TGTGCCAGCAGCTTCCGGGACAGGGGATGGAACACTGAAGCTTTCTTT.

V and J are TRBV28 and TRBJ2-1, with TRBD1 matching over 9 bases. The CDR3 loop spans 16 amino acids. The V and J ends lost 5 bases and 4 bases, in that order; junction bases with no gene match: 9. CDR1 MDHEN and CDR2 SYDVKM come from the germline V gene. The CDR3 bases are TGTGCCAGCAGTCTCCCCCCGGGACAGGGTTACAATGAGCAGTTCTTC. It specifies CASSLPPGQGYNEQFF.

J is TRBJ1-1 and V is TRBV6-1; no clear D gene. CDR3 length equals 15 residues. V was pared by 4 bases and J by 1 base, with 13 bases between. The germline CDR1 and CDR2 sequences are MNHNS and SASEGT. CDR3 protein: CASSGSANSNTEAFF. The CDR3 coding sequence is TGTGCCAGCAGTGGGTCCGCGAACTCGAACACTGAAGCTTTCTTT.

The chain employs TRBV7-6 and TRBJ2-7, with 7 nucleotides matching TRBD1. The CDR3 is 15 residues long. V lost 3 bases to trimming and J lost 2 bases; unmatched junction nucleotides: 7. The germline V gene encodes CDR1 SGHVS and CDR2 FNYEAQ. The CDR3 DNA reads TGTGCCAGCAGCTTGACAGGGTCCACGACCTACGAGCAGTACTTC. This gives the protein CASSLTGSTTYEQYF.

This chain joins TRBV23-1 and TRBJ2-7, with a weak D call TRBD1 (8 bases). TRBV23-1 is known as an ORF, though its function is uncertain. Trimming left V 2 bases short and J 2 bases short, with 16 bases between. The CDR3 is made up of 16 amino acids. The CDR3 spells CASSQGGGQATYEQYF. In DNA, the CDR3 is TGCGCCAGCAGTCAAGGGGGGGGACAGGCGACCTACGAGCAGTACTTC.

V is TRBV5-1 and J is TRBJ2-3; D might be TRBD2 (6 bases). Trimming removed 4 bases from V and 2 bases from J, with 14 bases in between. Germline V gene data show CDR1 as SGHRS and CDR2 as YFSETQ. The CDR3 runs to 15 residues. In DNA form, the CDR3 reads TGCGCCAGCAGCGCGGGACTTCGATACACAGATACGCAGTATTTT. Translated: CASSAGLRYTDTQYF.

V and J are TRBV19 and TRBJ2-5, with D possibly matching TRBD1 (6 bases). Trimming shortened V by 4 bases and J by 5 bases, and 17 bases separated the two germline ends. The CDR3 has 15 residues. The germline CDR1 and CDR2 sequences are LNHDA and SQIVND (reference sequence). CDR3 sequence: CASSRGQLSSETQYF. The CDR3 nucleotides read TGTGCCAGTAGTAGAGGACAGTTGTCGTCTGAGACCCAGTACTTC.

The CDR3 sequence is CASSLRDYSNQPQHF. The DNA of the CDR3 is TGTGCCAGCAGCTTAAGAGACTATAGCAATCAGCCCCAGCATTTT. This chain uses TRBV7-8 with TRBJ1-5, with D uncertain. Trimming shortened V by 2 bases and J by 0 bases, and 8 bases separated the two germline ends. Germline loops: CDR1 SGHVS, CDR2 FQNEAQ. The CDR3 has 15 amino acids.

The chain couples TRBV7-9 to TRBJ1-1; TRBD1 might be the D (6 bases). The CDR3 runs to 16 residues. Germline CDR1 is SEHNR and CDR2 is FQNEAQ (reference sequence). The germline V and J ends were trimmed by 5 bases and 5 bases, with 21 bases remaining between them. This CDR3 is CASSPGGGHGWTEAFF. The CDR3 DNA sequence: TGTGCCAGCAGCCCCGGGGGGGGCCACGGTTGGACTGAAGCTTTCTTT.

The chain recombines TRBV6-5 with TRBJ2-7, with a tentative D call TRBD2 (6 bases). V lost 2 bases, J lost 3 bases, and 11 bases lay in between. The CDR3 covers 14 residues. Germline V gene data show CDR1 as MNHEY and CDR2 as SVGAGI. CDR3 nucleotide sequence: TGTGCCAGCAGTTACGGGGGGACCCACTACGAGCAGTACTTC. Translating gives CASSYGGTHYEQYF.

The V call is TRBV14, the J call TRBJ2-7; 10 nucleotides match TRBD1. The trim removed 4 bases at V and 1 base at J, leaving 4 bases unmatched. The CDR3 totals 15 residues. Germline lookup yields CDR1 SGHDN and CDR2 FVKESK. Written as DNA, the CDR3 is TGTGCCAGCAGCCTCCCGGGACAGGGGTCCTACGAGCAGTACTTC. Translating gives CASSLPGQGSYEQYF.

The genes are TRBV6-1 and TRBJ2-7; weak D call: TRBD1 (5 bases). V was pared by 3 bases and J by 3 bases, with 12 bases between. This CDR3 spans 14 amino acids. The V gene's germline CDR1 is MNHNS and CDR2 SASEGT. CDR3 in amino acids: CASSESARDYEQYF. Written as DNA, the CDR3 is TGTGCCAGCAGTGAGTCGGCCAGGGACTACGAGCAGTACTTC.

J is TRBJ2-7 and V is TRBV28; 7 positions match TRBD1. Germline V gene lookup returns CDR1 MDHEN and CDR2 SYDVKM. The CDR3 consists of 12 residues. The CDR3 is CAVGAGGYEQYF. The CDR3 coding sequence is TGTGCGGTCGGGGCAGGGGGCTACGAGCAGTACTTC.

The chain links TRBV11-2 to TRBJ1-2, with D possibly being TRBD1 (6 bases). Looked up from germline, CDR1 is SGHAT and CDR2 is FQNNGV. V was shortened by 5 bases and J by 4 bases, with 14 bases between the two germline ends. This CDR3 has 14 residues. CDR3 residues: CASSPFTGFYGYTF. In DNA form, the CDR3 reads TGTGCCAGCAGCCCATTTACAGGGTTCTATGGCTACACCTTC.

This chain joins TRBV7-9 and TRBJ2-1, with D unresolved. V was trimmed by 5 bases and J by 6 bases, leaving 17 bases between them. The CDR3 runs to 15 residues. The V gene's germline CDR1 is SEHNR and CDR2 FQNEAQ (reference sequence). Here the CDR3 DNA reads TGTGCCAGCAGCCCGAAAATCCGGGTGGGCAATGAGCAGTTCTTC. As protein: CASSPKIRVGNEQFF. The whole variable domain, filled in from reference TRBV7-9 and TRBJ2-1, reads DTGVSQNPRHKITKRGQNVTFRCDPISEHNRLYWYRQTLGQGPEFLTYFQNEAQLEKSRLLSDRFSAERPKGSFSTLEIQRTEQGDSAMYLCASSPKIRVGNEQFFGPGTRLTVL.

J is TRBJ2-1 and V is TRBV11-1, with D perhaps matching TRBD2 (5 bases). The CDR3 length is 17 residues. Trimming stripped 5 bases from V and 0 bases from J, with 17 bases between. CDR1 SGHAT and CDR2 FQDESV come from the germline V gene (reference sequence). The CDR3 sequence: CASSLITAVSSYNEQFF. The CDR3 DNA reads TGTGCCAGCAGCCTTATAACAGCGGTAAGCTCCTACAATGAGCAGTTCTTC.